These 23 T cell receptor beta chains were all obtained from the same sample, sequenced in a study of shared clonotypes between healthy human individuals. Clones were sequenced by immunoSEQ multiplex PCR, and TCRdb holds only the in-frame ones, with some missing. The sample gives roughly 720,000 clones, about 90% of which show up once; 30% to 40% is in the top ten. Input material: memory CD8+ T cells from PBMCs. Subset given: CD45RO+ cells pooled with CCR7-negative TemRA cells. All receptors come from a man between 18 and 35 years old in good health. Some clones in this sample may be carry-over from other donors' samples.

This clone came up once. The V and J genes are TRBV7-9 and TRBJ1-1; D is uncertain. Germline V gene data show CDR1 as SEHNR and CDR2 as FQNEAQ (reference sequence). This CDR3 region has 14 residues. V lost 0 bases to trimming and J lost 1 base, with 6 bases between them. Written as DNA, the CDR3 is TGTGCCAGCAGCTTAGCTTTGGAGAACACTGAAGCTTTCTTT. As protein: CASSLALENTEAFF.

The rearrangement links TRBV7-9 to TRBJ2-7; 7 nucleotides agree with TRBD1. The CDR3 has 12 amino acids. Germline-derived CDR1 and CDR2 are SEHNR and FQNEAQ (reference sequence). V shed 4 bases and J 6 bases; nucleotides not matched to a gene: 3. Here the CDR3 DNA reads TGTGCCAGCAGCTCAGACAGGGTCGAGCAGTACTTC. It yields the protein CASSSDRVEQYF.

This chain joins TRBV27 and TRBJ2-7; the match to TRBD2 covers 9 bases. The length of the CDR3 is 19 residues. The V and J ends lost 3 bases and 0 bases, in that order; junction bases with no gene match: 15. Germline CDR1 and CDR2: MNHEY and SMNVEV (reference sequence). The DNA for the CDR3 is TGTGCCAGCAGTTTTGGTCTAGCGGGACCCCCGGGGCGCTCCTACGAGCAGTACTTC. It is translated as CASSFGLAGPPGRSYEQYF.

V is TRBV7-3 and J is TRBJ1-1, with TRBD1 matching over 7 bases. The CDR3 sequence is 15 residues long. V lost 5 bases, J lost 0 bases, and 6 bases stayed unmatched. The germline V gene encodes CDR1 SGHTA and CDR2 FQGTGA. CDR3 DNA sequence: TGTGCCAGCAGCGTAGAGGGACAGCTGAACACTGAAGCTTTCTTT. It yields the protein CASSVEGQLNTEAFF.

V gene TRBV5-5 combines with J gene TRBJ1-3, with D unresolved. The CDR3 totals 14 residues. In germline, CDR1 is SGHKS, CDR2 YYEKEE (reference sequence). V was cut by 1 base and J by 0 bases, with 5 bases left in between. The DNA for the CDR3 is TGTGCCAGCAGCTTGTTAAGCTCTGGAAACACCATATATTTT. Translating it yields CASSLLSSGNTIYF.

The chain recombines TRBV5-8 with TRBJ2-3, with D perhaps being TRBD1 or TRBD2 (5 bases each). Germline CDR1 SGHTS, CDR2 YDEGEE. V lost 3 bases and J lost 4, with 18 bases in between. The CDR3 runs to 16 residues. This chain's CDR3 is CASSYGTAVTSDTQYF. The DNA for the CDR3 is TGTGCCAGCAGCTACGGGACCGCCGTTACGTCAGATACGCAGTATTTT.

The V and J genes are TRBV29-1 and TRBJ2-7; D possibly corresponds to TRBD1 (5 bases). The CDR3 totals 12 residues. Germline V lookup: CDR1 SQVTM, CDR2 ANQGSEA. Trimming pared 6 bases from V and 6 bases from J, leaving 15 bases between. In DNA form, the CDR3 reads TGCAGCGTCGAACGCAGGGTCGGCGAGCAGTACTTC. Its translation is CSVERRVGEQYF.

This sequence joins TRBV5-1 and TRBJ1-4; 9 nucleotides line up with TRBD1. The V segment lost 4 bases and the J segment 0 bases; nucleotides outside the gene matches: 16. The germline gives CDR1 SGHRS, CDR2 YFSETQ. The CDR3 runs 20 residues. For the CDR3, the DNA is TGCGCCAGCAGCACCCTACCGACGACAGGGGGATCTGCAACTAATGAAAAACTGTTTTTT. Translating gives CASSTLPTTGGSATNEKLFF.

With respect to this clone: Additional DNA sequences in this sample encode the identical CDR3. The V and J genes are TRBV7-6 and TRBJ2-7, with TRBD2 matching over 8 bases. Trimming took 5 bases from V and 1 from J; bases not matched to a gene: 4. Germline-derived CDR1 and CDR2 are SGHVS and FNYEAQ. CDR3 length: 14 residues. The CDR3 loop reads CASSQLAGSYEQYF. DNA of the CDR3: TGTGCCAGCAGCCAGTTAGCGGGATCCTACGAGCAGTACTTC.

This sequence joins TRBV7-9 and TRBJ2-7; 11 positions match TRBD1. This CDR3 comprises 16 residues. V gave up 0 bases and J gave up 6 bases; unmatched junction bases: 7. Germline lookup yields CDR1 SEHNR and CDR2 FQNEAQ (reference sequence). Here the CDR3 reads CASSLAGTGGPGEQYF. The CDR3 bases are TGTGCCAGCAGCTTAGCCGGGACAGGGGGGCCAGGCGAGCAGTACTTC.

This sequence joins TRBV9 and TRBJ1-2, with 8 bases fitting TRBD1. This CDR3 has 15 amino acids. Germline V gives CDR1 SGDLS, CDR2 YYNGEE. The trim removed 4 bases at V and 8 bases at J, leaving 13 bases unmatched. CDR3 residues: CASSTNQGAKGGYTF. CDR3 nucleotides: TGTGCCAGCAGCACAAACCAGGGGGCGAAGGGCGGCTACACCTTC.

The chain couples TRBV28 to TRBJ1-2; a possible D gene is TRBD1 (5 bases). The V and J ends lost 5 bases and 1 base respectively, with 14 bases between them. CDR1 and CDR2 from the germline V gene are MDHEN and SYDVKM. This CDR3 spans 15 amino acids. This chain's CDR3 is CASSVPWGYNYGYTF. DNA for the CDR3: TGTGCCAGCAGTGTACCTTGGGGGTATAACTATGGCTACACCTTC.

The V call is TRBV19, the J call TRBJ1-2, with D tentatively TRBD1 (5 bases). With 8 bases removed from V and 11 bases from J, the gap between germline ends came to 12 bases. CDR3 length: 10 amino acids. Germline CDR1 reads LNHDA; CDR2 reads SQIVND (reference sequence). This chain's CDR3 is CASRGEGYTF. CDR3 in DNA: TGTGCCAGTCGGGGGGAAGGGTACACCTTC.

This sequence joins TRBV28 and TRBJ1-5; D is undetermined. Germline V gene data show CDR1 as MDHEN and CDR2 as SYDVKM. V lost 4 bases, J lost 4 bases, and 17 bases lay in between. The CDR3 is made up of 16 amino acids. Written as DNA, the CDR3 is TGTGCCAGCAGTTCAAACTTATGGAGGGAAAATCAGCCCCAGCATTTT. It specifies CASSSNLWRENQPQHF.

This clone was counted only a few times. This chain connects TRBV6-6 to TRBJ1-1; unclear D gene. Germline CDR1 and CDR2: MNHNY and SVGAGI (reference sequence). The CDR3 loop spans 12 amino acids. Trimming pared 4 bases from V and 4 bases from J, leaving 7 bases between. This CDR3 is CASSFMATEAFF. CDR3 bases: TGTGCCAGCAGTTTCATGGCCACTGAAGCTTTCTTT.

This sequence joins TRBV7-8 and TRBJ2-7; D perhaps matches TRBD1 (5 bases). From germline, CDR1 is SGHVS and CDR2 FQNEAQ. With 6 bases removed from V and 5 bases from J, the gap between germline ends came to 17 bases. CDR3 length: 14 residues. The CDR3 nucleotides read TGTGCCAGCAGACCGCTGGGGCAGCGCGACGAGCAGTACTTC. Amino acids: CASRPLGQRDEQYF.

The sample holds a few counts of this clone. The CDR3, as DNA: TGTGCCAGCAGCTTAGCGGAGGGGACGCAGTACTTC. It translates to CASSLAEGTQYF. The V gene is TRBV7-6, the J gene TRBJ2-7, with a weak D call TRBD2 (6 bases). The germline V gene encodes CDR1 SGHVS and CDR2 FNYEAQ. The V end lost 0 bases, the J end lost 9 bases, and 9 bases lay between the germline ends. The CDR3 runs to 12 residues.

The chain is built from TRBV11-2 and TRBJ2-7; TRBD2 matches 9 bases. CDR1 is SGHAT, CDR2 FQNNGV, per germline. J was trimmed by 3 bases and V by 5 bases; bases with no gene match: 8. This CDR3 is built from 15 residues. The DNA of the CDR3 is TGTGCCAGCAGCCACCGACTAGCGGAGCGCTACGAGCAGTACTTC. Translation gives CASSHRLAERYEQYF.

Here the CDR3 DNA reads TGTGCCAGCAGCGTAGTTGCGGGGTTGATAGATACGCAGTATTTT. As protein: CASSVVAGLIDTQYF. The chain has TRBV9 and TRBJ2-3, with TRBD2 as a possible D gene (6 bases). This CDR3 is built from 15 residues. Germline-derived CDR1 and CDR2 are SGDLS and YYNGEE. Trimming stripped 0 bases from V and 5 bases from J, with 13 bases between.

The genes are TRBV7-9 and TRBJ1-4; weak D call: TRBD1 (5 bases). V shed 7 bases and J shed 0 bases, with 18 bases lying between them. The germline V gene has CDR1 SEHNR and CDR2 FQNEAQ (reference sequence). This CDR3 spans 17 amino acids. The CDR3 DNA reads TGTGCCAGCACCCACTCAGGGAGGCCGGCAACTAATGAAAAACTGTTTTTT. Protein sequence: CASTHSGRPATNEKLFF.

This clone was detected only a few times. This chain links TRBV28 with TRBJ1-1; D is uncertain. The germline gives CDR1 MDHEN, CDR2 SYDVKM. The CDR3 contains 14 residues. V lost 3 bases to trimming and J lost 1 base, with 9 bases between them. CDR3 protein: CASSLAIRNTEAFF. The CDR3 DNA follows: TGTGCCAGCAGTTTGGCGATACGGAACACTGAAGCTTTCTTT.

J is TRBJ2-7 and V is TRBV6-5; D unresolved. Deletions cut 6 bases from V and 0 bases from J, with 9 bases between. This CDR3 is 13 amino acids long. The germline gives CDR1 MNHEY, CDR2 SVGAGI. The chain's CDR3 is CASSPRPSYEQYF. The CDR3 DNA reads as TGTGCCAGCAGCCCTCGACCCTCCTACGAGCAGTACTTC.

As regards this clone: The same CDR3 can be traced to other DNA sequences in this sample. The genes are TRBV7-8 and TRBJ2-5; 7 bases line up with TRBD1. Germline lookup yields CDR1 SGHVS and CDR2 FQNEAQ. The V gene end was trimmed by 5 bases and the J gene end by 3 bases; junction bases not matched to a gene: 6. The CDR3 consists of 14 residues. In DNA, the CDR3 is TGTGCCAGCAGCCTAAGGGGGCCTAAAGAGACCCAGTACTTC. Amino acids: CASSLRGPKETQYF.